The table lists the clone carrying this TCR beta chain with a few counts. This record comes from a study of blood T cell repertoires in COVID-19. In the study overall: Sites across the United States, Italy and Spain contributed samples from acute and convalescent COVID-19.

Study processing details: Estimation of nucleated cell counts relied on the amplification of reference gene primers. Some clones are missing from TCRdb's copy, which holds only in-frame ones; the method was immunoSEQ multiplex PCR. Clone size and V and J calls were adopted from that table, with D and trimming inferred from the DNA. The profile shows 200,000 to 250,000 clones, around four fifths of them singletons. V lost 1 base, J lost 4 bases, and 8 bases lay in between. CDR3 length: 14 amino acids. CDR1 and CDR2 (germline): LGHNT, FRNRAP. The TCR was taken from a man aged 50 to 60 with active or convalescent COVID-19. Input material: peripheral blood. The chain employs TRBV12-5 and TRBJ1-3; D call uncertain. DNA of the CDR3: TGTGCTAGTGGTTTGGGCGCGGGCGGAAACACCATATATTTT. Its translation: CASGLGAGGNTIYF.